This is a list of T cell receptor beta chains from one sample in a study of cytomegalovirus exposure and HLA in healthy donors. TCRdb's copy holds only in-frame clones and misses some; the assay was immunoSEQ multiplex PCR. The sample lists some 120,000 clones, around 70% seen once, with 4.1% in the top ten. The sequenced sample was PBMCs. The receptors were sampled from a woman between 40 and 50 years old in good health and CMV-seronegative. The CDR3 runs from the conserved cysteine through the conserved F or W. The D gene is left open where the match is weak. Where a row states a size, it is once, few, many or the class of an expanded clone; other rows omit it.

D: TRBD1; V: TRBV9; J: TRBJ2-7; size: -; CDR3: CASSANPGTGGTSEQYF; DNA: TGTGCCAGCAGCGCGAATCCCGGGACAGGGGGCACCTCCGAGCAGTACTTC
D: TRBD2; V: TRBV27; J: TRBJ2-7; size: -; CDR3: CASSLVSGGSYEQYF; DNA: TGTGCCAGCAGTTTAGTCAGCGGGGGATCCTACGAGCAGTACTTC
D: TRBD2; V: TRBV28; J: TRBJ2-7; size: few; CDR3: CASSLLGTSGYEQYF; DNA: TGTGCCAGCAGTTTATTGGGGACTAGCGGATACGAGCAGTACTTC
D: -; V: TRBV9; J: TRBJ1-1; size: -; CDR3: CASSVEYRENTEAFF; DNA: TGTGCCAGCAGCGTAGAGTACAGGGAGAACACTGAAGCTTTCTTT
D: -; V: TRBV19; J: TRBJ2-3; size: -; CDR3: CASSIDSGFSTDTQYF; DNA: TGTGCCAGTAGTATAGATAGCGGATTTAGCACAGATACGCAGTATTTT
D: TRBD2; V: TRBV7-2; J: TRBJ2-7; size: -; CDR3: CASSLGTSAPYEQYF; DNA: TGTGCCAGCAGCTTAGGGACTAGCGCCCCCTACGAGCAGTACTTC
D: -; V: TRBV5-1; J: TRBJ2-3; size: -; CDR3: CASSTGADTQYF; DNA: TGCGCCAGCAGCACGGGGGCAGATACGCAGTATTTT
D: -; V: TRBV29-1; J: TRBJ1-1; size: -; CDR3: CSVGGGVGGTEAFF; DNA: TGCAGCGTTGGAGGCGGAGTAGGGGGCACTGAAGCTTTCTTT
D: -; V: TRBV9; J: TRBJ2-2; size: -; CDR3: CASSVGGYGELFF; DNA: TGTGCCAGCAGCGTAGGGGGCTATGGGGAGCTGTTTTTT
D: -; V: TRBV2; J: TRBJ1-3; size: -; CDR3: CASSERQALISGNTIYF; DNA: TGTGCCAGCAGTGAACGACAGGCTTTAATCTCTGGAAACACCATATATTTT
D: -; V: TRBV7-8; J: TRBJ1-1; size: -; CDR3: CASNQQMNTEAFF; DNA: TGTGCCAGCAACCAACAAATGAACACTGAAGCTTTCTTT
D: TRBD2; V: TRBV19; J: TRBJ2-3; size: -; CDR3: CASSIGLVDTQYF; DNA: TGTGCCAGTAGTATTGGACTAGTGGATACGCAGTATTTT
D: -; V: TRBV18; J: TRBJ1-3; size: once; CDR3: CASSQLGRSASGNTIYF; DNA: TGTGCCAGCTCCCAGCTTGGAAGGAGTGCCTCTGGAAACACCATATATTTT
D: -; V: TRBV6-1; J: TRBJ1-5; size: -; CDR3: CASSPSGGSNQPQHF; DNA: TGTGCCAGCAGCCCATCGGGGGGCAGCAATCAGCCCCAGCATTTT
D: -; V: TRBV28; J: TRBJ1-5; size: few; CDR3: CASSGVTGGVGWPQHF; DNA: TGTGCCAGCAGTGGTGTCACGGGGGGCGTGGGTTGGCCCCAGCATTTT
D: -; V: TRBV7-7; J: TRBJ2-1; size: -; CDR3: CASSRGGVGNEQFF; DNA: TGTGCCAGCAGCCGGGGCGGGGTCGGAAATGAGCAGTTCTTC
D: -; V: TRBV28; J: TRBJ1-5; size: -; CDR3: CASNLAPSNQPQHF; DNA: TGTGCCAGCAACCTGGCCCCAAGCAATCAGCCCCAGCATTTT
D: -; V: TRBV7-6; J: TRBJ2-5; size: -; CDR3: CASSLAGWLETQYF; DNA: TGTGCCAGCAGCTTAGCTGGCTGGTTGGAGACCCAGTACTTC
D: TRBD2; V: TRBV6-5; J: TRBJ2-1; size: -; CDR3: CASGPTSGGAYEQFF; DNA: TGTGCCAGCGGCCCGACTAGCGGGGGGGCGTATGAGCAGTTCTTC
D: -; V: TRBV5-1; J: TRBJ2-5; size: -; CDR3: CASSLPGEETQYF; DNA: TGCGCCAGCAGCCTTCCGGGGGAAGAGACCCAGTACTTC
D: TRBD2; V: TRBV2; J: TRBJ2-7; size: few; CDR3: CASKPSGIGEQYF; DNA: TGTGCCAGCAAGCCTAGCGGGATAGGCGAGCAGTACTTC
D: -; V: TRBV4-3; J: TRBJ1-2; size: -; CDR3: CASSQERRTVHGVNYGYTF; DNA: TGCGCCAGCAGCCAAGAGAGGCGGACAGTCCATGGGGTTAACTATGGCTACACCTTC
D: -; V: TRBV7-2; J: TRBJ2-7; size: -; CDR3: CASSLALGGNYEQYF; DNA: TGTGCCAGCAGCTTAGCGCTAGGGGGAAACTACGAGCAGTACTTC
D: -; V: TRBV28; J: TRBJ1-2; size: -; CDR3: CASKTDSLGYGYTF; DNA: TGTGCCAGCAAAACGGACAGTCTTGGATATGGCTACACCTTC
D: TRBD1; V: TRBV29-1; J: TRBJ2-3; size: few; CDR3: CSTRQGAHLGSTDTQYF; DNA: TGCAGCACCCGGCAGGGGGCTCATCTTGGAAGCACAGATACGCAGTATTTT
D: TRBD1; V: TRBV5-1; J: TRBJ2-7; size: once; CDR3: CASSRDRVLREQYF; DNA: TGCGCCAGCAGCCGGGACAGGGTCTTACGCGAGCAGTACTTC
D: TRBD2; V: TRBV9; J: TRBJ2-1; size: -; CDR3: CASSPRTSGGLDEQFF; DNA: TGTGCCAGCAGCCCACGGACTAGCGGGGGGCTGGATGAGCAGTTCTTC
D: -; V: TRBV10-3; J: TRBJ1-1; size: -; CDR3: CAISGGRESFF; DNA: TGTGCCATCAGTGGGGGGAGGGAGTCTTTCTTT
D: -; V: TRBV11-3; J: TRBJ1-5; size: few; CDR3: CASSLGIKRTDFNQPQHF; DNA: TGTGCCAGCAGCTTAGGAATCAAAAGGACGGACTTCAATCAGCCCCAGCATTTT
D: -; V: TRBV19; J: TRBJ2-7; size: -; CDR3: CASSIDSAIAYEQYF; DNA: TGTGCCAGTAGTATCGATTCAGCGATAGCCTACGAGCAGTACTTC
D: -; V: TRBV6-1; J: TRBJ2-1; size: -; CDR3: CASRTTGTSYNEQFF; DNA: TGTGCCAGCAGGACGACAGGCACCTCCTACAATGAGCAGTTCTTC